A single sample gave rise to the 3 T cell receptor beta chains below, sequenced in a study of shared clonotypes between healthy human individuals. Measured with immunoSEQ multiplex PCR; TCRdb has only the in-frame clones, and not every one. This sample yields some 2,100,000 clones, of which approximately 94% are seen a single time; approximately 1.7% belongs to the top ten. CD8 cells classed as naive were CD45RO-negative and positively selected for CCR7, excluding terminally differentiated effector memory CD45RA+ cells. Sequencing was performed on naive CD8+ T cells from PBMCs. The origin of the receptors is a young man in good health. Some clones in this sample may be carry-over from other donors' samples.

This clone was recorded once. The gene calls are TRBV30 and TRBJ2-7, with D possibly matching TRBD2 (5 bases). The CDR3 runs 12 residues. Germline lookup yields CDR1 GTSNPN and CDR2 SVGIG (reference sequence). V lost 0 bases and J 5 bases, leaving 8 bases between the germline ends. The CDR3 loop reads CAWSVDYHEQYF. CDR3 nucleotides: TGTGCCTGGAGTGTAGACTACCACGAGCAGTACTTC.

This chain uses TRBV7-6 with TRBJ2-7; maybe TRBD2 (5 bases). With 1 base removed from V and 3 bases from J, the gap between germline ends came to 13 bases. CDR3 length: 15 residues. Germline loops: CDR1 SGHVS, CDR2 FNYEAQ. The CDR3 is CASSLGTPINYEQYF. The CDR3, as DNA: TGTGCCAGCAGCTTAGGGACTCCCATAAACTACGAGCAGTACTTC. The full variable domain, completed using reference TRBV7-6 and TRBJ2-7, is GAGVSQSPRYKVTKRGQDVALRCDPISGHVSLYWYRQALGQGPEFLTYFNYEAQQDKSGLPNDRFSAERPEGSISTLTIQRTEQRDSAMYRCASSLGTPINYEQYFGPGTRLTVT.

This clone has a handful of counts. V usage is TRBV19 and J usage is TRBJ1-1; D is ambiguous. The germline V and J ends were trimmed by 5 bases and 5 bases, with 12 bases remaining between them. Per the germline V gene, CDR1 is LNHDA and CDR2 is SQIVND (reference sequence). The CDR3 is made up of 13 amino acids. CDR3 sequence: CASSPPLRTEAFF. The CDR3 coding sequence is TGTGCCAGTAGTCCTCCACTGCGGACTGAAGCTTTCTTT. The full variable domain, with the rest looked up from reference TRBV19 and TRBJ1-1, is DGGITQSPKYLFRKEGQNVTLSCEQNLNHDAMYWYRQDPGQGLRLIYYSQIVNDFQKGDIAEGYSVSREKKESFPLTVTSAQKNPTAFYLCASSPPLRTEAFFGQGTRLTVV.